Described below is a single T cell receptor (beta chain) sequence and its context. Germline CDR1 reads MDHEN; CDR2 reads SYDVKM. The CDR3 totals 15 residues. Trimming cost V 7 bases and J 7 bases, with 20 bases left between them. The data stem from a study of shared clonotypes between healthy human individuals. The DNA input per sorted-subset replicate PCR was roughly 210 ng, corresponding to 28,000 or so T cell genomes. Generated by immunoSEQ multiplex PCR, the TCRdb table keeps only in-frame clones and is missing some. The sample consists of 2 million or so clones, roughly 95% of them appearing once. Donation came from healthy HIV-negative adults that had no recent acute infections or vaccinations.

This receptor was obtained from a man younger than 35 in good health. Sequencing used naive CD4+ T cells sorted from blood. Regarding subset: CD45RA+ positively selected. The chain carries TRBV28 and TRBJ2-1; TRBD1 might be the D (6 bases). The chain's CDR3 is CASTRDQGNRNEQFF. The DNA of the CDR3 is TGTGCCAGCACCAGAGACCAGGGGAATAGGAATGAGCAGTTCTTC.